The rows below give T cell receptor beta chains drawn from one sample of a study of T cell clones after liver transplantation. The table came from immunoSEQ multiplex PCR; TCRdb's copy has only in-frame clones and leaves some out. The repertoire consists of tens of thousands of clones, with 71% occurring once and the leading ten covering approximately 15%. The sample in question was CD4+ T cells from blood, obtained before liver transplant. The receptor source for this set is a human donor who received a liver transplant. Each CDR3 is given with its conserved first and last residue. Fields, in order: CDR3 length, J gene, clone size, V gene, D gene, CDR3 protein, CDR3 DNA. The D gene is left open where the match is weak. Clone size is not always given. Where it is, it says once, few, many or a class for expanded clones.

12 | TRBJ1-6 | - | TRBV29-1 | TRBD1 | CSVETGNSPLHF | TGCAGCGTTGAGACAGGGAATTCACCCCTCCACTTT
16 | TRBJ1-5 | - | TRBV5-5 | - | CASSLGAGVWGQPQHF | TGTGCCAGCAGCTTGGGTGCAGGAGTATGGGGCCAGCCCCAGCATTTT
13 | TRBJ1-2 | - | TRBV27 | - | CASSPQTNYGYTF | TGTGCCAGCAGCCCCCAAACAAACTATGGCTACACCTTC
17 | TRBJ1-1 | - | TRBV19 | - | CASSMPIFRSMNTEAFF | TGTGCCAGTAGTATGCCAATTTTCCGGTCCATGAACACTGAAGCTTTCTTT
13 | TRBJ2-5 | - | TRBV11-1 | TRBD1 | CASRMTGEETQYF | TGTGCCAGCAGGATGACAGGGGAAGAGACCCAGTACTTC
14 | TRBJ1-2 | - | TRBV2 | - | CASSATGYDYGYTF | TGTGCCAGCAGTGCCACAGGGTATGACTATGGCTACACCTTC
13 | TRBJ1-1 | - | TRBV30 | - | CAWSVQVNTEAFF | TGTGCCTGGAGTGTACAGGTGAACACTGAAGCTTTCTTT
14 | TRBJ2-7 | - | TRBV7-9 | - | CASTQGGTTYEQYF | TGTGCCAGCACCCAGGGGGGTACTACCTACGAGCAGTACTTC
14 | TRBJ1-2 | many | TRBV11-2 | TRBD1 | CASSLPRQGGGYTF | TGTGCCAGCAGCTTACCACGACAGGGAGGAGGCTACACCTTC
16 | TRBJ1-5 | - | TRBV5-5 | TRBD1 | CASSLSTGASNQPQHF | TGTGCCAGCAGCTTGTCCACAGGGGCGAGCAATCAGCCCCAGCATTTT